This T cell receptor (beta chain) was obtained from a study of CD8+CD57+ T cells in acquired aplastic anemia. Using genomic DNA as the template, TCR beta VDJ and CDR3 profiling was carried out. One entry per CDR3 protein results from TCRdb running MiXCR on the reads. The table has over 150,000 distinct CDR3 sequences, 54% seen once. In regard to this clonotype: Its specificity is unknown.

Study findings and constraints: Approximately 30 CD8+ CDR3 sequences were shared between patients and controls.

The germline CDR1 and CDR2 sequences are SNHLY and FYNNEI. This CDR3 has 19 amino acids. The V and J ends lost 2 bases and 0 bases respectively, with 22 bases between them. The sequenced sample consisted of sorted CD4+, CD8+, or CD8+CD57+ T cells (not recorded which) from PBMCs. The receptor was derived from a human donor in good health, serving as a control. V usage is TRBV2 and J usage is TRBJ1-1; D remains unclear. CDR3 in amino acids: CASSESGPEYAVMNTEAFF. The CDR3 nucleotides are TGTGCCAGCAGTGAATCCGGTCCCGAATACGCAGTAATGAACACTGAAGCTTTCTTT.